The entry that follows covers one T cell receptor (beta chain) sequence. What it recognizes is unknown. The sample belongs to a study of T cell responses to AZD1222 COVID-19 vaccine. Findings and limits, study-wide: A reported finding is that nearly half of spike-specific TCRs target unmutated variant regions.

Germline V gene data show CDR1 as MDHEN and CDR2 as SYDVKM. The CDR3 extends over 16 amino acids. Trimming took off 3 bases at V and 2 bases at J, with 16 bases between the two ends. Clones were read by immunoSEQ multiplex PCR, and TCRdb kept only the in-frame ones, dropping some. Of 170,000 or so clones in the sample, about nine tenths are singletons; the top ten hold about 3%. This material consisted of peripheral blood, taken on day 0 of AZD1222 vaccination. The V and J genes are TRBV28 and TRBJ1-2; D is undetermined. The clonotype originates from an adult in good health. This CDR3 is CASSFGPAAANYGYTF. In DNA form, the CDR3 reads TGTGCCAGCAGTTTCGGGCCTGCTGCAGCGAACTATGGCTACACCTTC.